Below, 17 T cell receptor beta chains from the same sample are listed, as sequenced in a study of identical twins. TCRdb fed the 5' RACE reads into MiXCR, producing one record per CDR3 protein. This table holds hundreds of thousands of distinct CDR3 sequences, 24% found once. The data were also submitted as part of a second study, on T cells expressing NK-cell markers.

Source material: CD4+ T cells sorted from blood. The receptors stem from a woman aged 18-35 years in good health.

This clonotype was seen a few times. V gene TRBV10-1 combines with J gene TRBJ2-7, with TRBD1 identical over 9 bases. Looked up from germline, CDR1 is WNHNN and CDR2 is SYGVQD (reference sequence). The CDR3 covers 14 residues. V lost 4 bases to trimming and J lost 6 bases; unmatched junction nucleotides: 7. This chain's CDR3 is CASSGLRTGAEQYF. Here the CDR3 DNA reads TGCGCCAGCAGTGGCCTTAGGACAGGGGCCGAGCAGTACTTC.

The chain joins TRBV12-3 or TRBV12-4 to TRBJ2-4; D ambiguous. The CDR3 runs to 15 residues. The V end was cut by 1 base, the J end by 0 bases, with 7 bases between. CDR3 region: CASSLEALAKNIQYF. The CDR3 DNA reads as TGTGCCAGCAGTTTAGAGGCGCTAGCCAAAAACATTCAGTACTTC.

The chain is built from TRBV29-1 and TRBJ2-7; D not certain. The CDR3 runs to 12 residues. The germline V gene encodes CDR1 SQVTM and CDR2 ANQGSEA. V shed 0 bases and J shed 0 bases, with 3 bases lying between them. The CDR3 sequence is CSVEERSYEQYF. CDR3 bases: TGCAGCGTTGAAGAGCGCTCCTACGAGCAGTACTTC.

The CDR3 spells CASSLEGDYGYTF. As DNA, the CDR3 is TGCGCCAGCAGCTTGGAGGGGGACTATGGCTACACCTTC. The chain employs TRBV5-1 and TRBJ1-2; possibly TRBD1 for D (6 bases). With 0 bases removed from V and 3 bases from J, the gap between germline ends came to 6 bases. Per the germline V gene, CDR1 is SGHRS and CDR2 is YFSETQ. The CDR3 is 13 amino acids.

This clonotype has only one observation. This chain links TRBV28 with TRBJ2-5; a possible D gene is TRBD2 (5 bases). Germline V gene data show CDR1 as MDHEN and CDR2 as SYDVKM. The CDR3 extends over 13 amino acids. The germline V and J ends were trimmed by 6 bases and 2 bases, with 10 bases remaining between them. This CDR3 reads CASSNPGQETQYF. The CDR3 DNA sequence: TGTGCCAGCAGCAACCCGGGGCAAGAGACCCAGTACTTC.

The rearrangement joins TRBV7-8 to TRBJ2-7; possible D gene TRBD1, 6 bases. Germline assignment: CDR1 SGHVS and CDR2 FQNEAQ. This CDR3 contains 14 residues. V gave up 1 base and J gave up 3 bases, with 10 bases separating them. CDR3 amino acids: CASSLGGHDYEQYF. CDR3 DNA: TGTGCCAGCAGCTTAGGGGGGCACGACTACGAGCAGTACTTC. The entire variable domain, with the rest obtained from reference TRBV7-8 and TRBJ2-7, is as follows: GAGVSQSPRYKVAKRGQDVALRCDPISGHVSLFWYQQALGQGPEFLTYFQNEAQLDKSGLPSDRFFAERPEGSVSTLKIQRTQQEDSAVYLCASSLGGHDYEQYFGPGTRLTVT.

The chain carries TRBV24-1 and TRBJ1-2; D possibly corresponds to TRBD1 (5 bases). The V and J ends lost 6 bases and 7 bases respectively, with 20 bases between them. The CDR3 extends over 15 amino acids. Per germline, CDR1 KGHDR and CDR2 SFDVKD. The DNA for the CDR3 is TGTGCCACCAGTTCGAACCGCCCGACGGGGGGTGGCTACACCTTC. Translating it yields CATSSNRPTGGGYTF.

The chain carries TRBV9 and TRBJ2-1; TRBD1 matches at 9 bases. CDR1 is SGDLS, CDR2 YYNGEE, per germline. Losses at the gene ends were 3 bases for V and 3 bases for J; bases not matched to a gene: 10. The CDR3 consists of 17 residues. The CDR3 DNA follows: TGTGCCAGCAGCGCATCGTTTACAGGGGGCATCTACAATGAGCAGTTCTTC. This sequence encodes CASSASFTGGIYNEQFF.

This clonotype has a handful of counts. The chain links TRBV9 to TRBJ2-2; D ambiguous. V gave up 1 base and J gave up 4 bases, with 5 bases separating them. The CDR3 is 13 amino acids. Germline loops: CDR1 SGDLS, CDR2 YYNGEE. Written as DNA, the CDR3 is TGTGCCAGCAGCGTAACTATCACCGGGGAGCTGTTTTTT. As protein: CASSVTITGELFF. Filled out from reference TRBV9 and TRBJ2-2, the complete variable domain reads DSGVTQTPKHLITATGQRVTLRCSPRSGDLSVYWYQQSLDQGLQFLIQYYNGEERAKGNILERFSAQQFPDLHSELNLSSLELGDSALYFCASSVTITGELFFGEGSRLTVL.

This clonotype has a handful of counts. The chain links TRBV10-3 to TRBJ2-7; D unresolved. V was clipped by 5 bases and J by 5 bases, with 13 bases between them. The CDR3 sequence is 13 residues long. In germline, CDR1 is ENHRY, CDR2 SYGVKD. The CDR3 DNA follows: TGTGCCATCAGTCCGGGCTACACCCACGAGCAGTACTTC. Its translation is CAISPGYTHEQYF.

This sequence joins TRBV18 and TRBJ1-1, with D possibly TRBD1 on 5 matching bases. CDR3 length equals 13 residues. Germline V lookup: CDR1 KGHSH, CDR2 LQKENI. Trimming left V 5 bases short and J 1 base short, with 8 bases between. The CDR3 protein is CASSFGANTEAFF. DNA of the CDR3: TGTGCCAGCTCATTCGGGGCGAACACTGAAGCTTTCTTT.

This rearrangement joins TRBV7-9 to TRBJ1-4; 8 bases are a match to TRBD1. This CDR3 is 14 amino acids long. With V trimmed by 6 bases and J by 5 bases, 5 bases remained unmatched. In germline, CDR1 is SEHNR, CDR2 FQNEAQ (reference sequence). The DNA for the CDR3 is TGTGCCAGCAGACGCGGGACAGGCAATGAAAAACTGTTTTTT. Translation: CASRRGTGNEKLFF. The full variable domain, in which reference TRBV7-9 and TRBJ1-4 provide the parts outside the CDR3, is DTGVSQNPRHKITKRGQNVTFRCDPISEHNRLYWYRQTLGQGPEFLTYFQNEAQLEKSRLLSDRFSAERPKGSFSTLEIQRTEQGDSAMYLCASRRGTGNEKLFFGSGTQLSVL.

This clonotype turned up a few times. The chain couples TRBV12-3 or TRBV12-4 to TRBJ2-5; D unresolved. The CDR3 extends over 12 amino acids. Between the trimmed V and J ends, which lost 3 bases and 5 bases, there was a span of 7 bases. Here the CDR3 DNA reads TGTGCCAGCAGTTTTAATGGGGAGACCCAGTACTTC. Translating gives CASSFNGETQYF.

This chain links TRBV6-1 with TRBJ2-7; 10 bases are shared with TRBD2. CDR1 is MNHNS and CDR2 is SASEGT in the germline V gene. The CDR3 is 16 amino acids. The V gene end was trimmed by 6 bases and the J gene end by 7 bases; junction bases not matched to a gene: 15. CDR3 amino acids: CASSQTESGGAREQYF. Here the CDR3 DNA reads TGTGCCAGCAGCCAGACCGAGAGCGGGGGGGCTCGGGAGCAGTACTTC.

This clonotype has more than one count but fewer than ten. CDR3 region: CSARNRGVRSGYTF. CDR3 sequence (DNA): TGCAGTGCTAGAAACAGGGGCGTCCGGTCGGGCTACACCTTC. V usage is TRBV20-1 and J usage is TRBJ1-2, with 7 nucleotides matching TRBD1. This CDR3 spans 14 amino acids. V shed 2 bases, J shed 8 bases, and the junction held 11 bases outside the gene matches. Germline V gives CDR1 DFQATT, CDR2 SNEGSKA (reference sequence).

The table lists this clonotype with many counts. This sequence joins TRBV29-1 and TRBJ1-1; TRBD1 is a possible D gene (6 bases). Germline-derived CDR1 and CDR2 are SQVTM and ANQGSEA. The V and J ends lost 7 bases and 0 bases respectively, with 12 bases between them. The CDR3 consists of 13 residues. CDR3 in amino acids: CSAKGQLNTEAFF. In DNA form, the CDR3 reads TGCAGCGCTAAGGGACAACTGAACACTGAAGCTTTCTTT.

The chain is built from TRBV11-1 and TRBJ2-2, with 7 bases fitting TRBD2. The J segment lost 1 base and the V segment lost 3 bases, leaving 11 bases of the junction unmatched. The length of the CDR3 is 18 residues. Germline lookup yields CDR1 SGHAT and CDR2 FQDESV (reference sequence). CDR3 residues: CASSFPSGVGVNTGELFF. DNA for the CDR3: TGTGCCAGCAGCTTCCCCAGCGGGGTGGGCGTGAACACCGGGGAGCTGTTTTTT.